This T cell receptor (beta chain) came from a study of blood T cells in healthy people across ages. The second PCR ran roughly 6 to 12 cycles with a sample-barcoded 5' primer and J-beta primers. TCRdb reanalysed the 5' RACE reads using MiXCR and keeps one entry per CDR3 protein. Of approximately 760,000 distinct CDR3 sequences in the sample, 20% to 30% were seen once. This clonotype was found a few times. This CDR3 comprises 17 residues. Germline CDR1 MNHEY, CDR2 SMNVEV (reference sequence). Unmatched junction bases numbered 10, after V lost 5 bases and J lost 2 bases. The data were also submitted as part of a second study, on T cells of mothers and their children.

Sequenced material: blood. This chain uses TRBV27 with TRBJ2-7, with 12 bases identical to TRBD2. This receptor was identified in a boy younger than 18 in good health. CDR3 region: CASSHLILAGGPYEQYF. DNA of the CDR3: TGTGCCAGCAGTCACCTCATACTAGCGGGAGGCCCCTACGAGCAGTACTTC.